A selection of T cell receptor beta chains follows, all from one sample in a study of cytomegalovirus exposure and HLA in healthy donors. Libraries were prepared by immunoSEQ multiplex PCR; TCRdb keeps only in-frame clonotypes and omits some of them. Of 100,000 or so clones listed, approximately 11% were seen once; the top ten hold roughly 16%. Material for sequencing was PBMCs. The source of these receptors is a man between 35 and 55 years old in good health and CMV-seropositive. Both conserved end residues are part of each CDR3. A D gene is named only where the DNA matches it firmly. Clone size, where shown, is once, few, many, or a class for clones that have expanded.

cdr3_nt	cdr3_aa	clone_size	v_call	j_call	d_call
TGTGCCAGCAGGAGCCTAGCGGGAGGGTACGAGCAGTACTTC	CASRSLAGGYEQYF	few	TRBV27	TRBJ2-7	TRBD2
TGTGCCAGCAGTTTTCACAGGGGGCCGGGCACTGAAGCTTTCTTT	CASSFHRGPGTEAFF	NA	TRBV28	TRBJ1-1	TRBD1
TGTGCCAGCAGTGGTTTAGCGGGAGTCACGGAGACCCAGTACTTC	CASSGLAGVTETQYF	NA	TRBV6-1	TRBJ2-5	TRBD2
TGCGCCAGCAGCTTGGAGGGACTTCTCTACGAGCAGTACTTC	CASSLEGLLYEQYF	NA	TRBV5-1	TRBJ2-7	NA
TGTGCCAGCTCACCCTCGACAGGGGGCAGGAACGAGCAGTACTTC	CASSPSTGGRNEQYF	NA	TRBV18	TRBJ2-7	TRBD1
TGTGCCAGCAGTGACGGACAGGGGGTTTACAATGAGCAGTTCTTC	CASSDGQGVYNEQFF	NA	TRBV27	TRBJ2-1	TRBD1
TGTGCCAGCAGCCAGGGACATAACACTGAAGCTTTCTTT	CASSQGHNTEAFF	few	TRBV5-8	TRBJ1-1	NA
TGTGCCAGCAGCGAGACAGGGGGCCTAAACACTGAAGCTTTCTTT	CASSETGGLNTEAFF	few	TRBV7-9	TRBJ1-1	TRBD1
TGTGCCAGCAGCGGTAGCGTCTCAGAGACCCAGTACTTC	CASSGSVSETQYF	NA	TRBV7-2	TRBJ2-5	NA
TGTGCCAGTAGTATAGGTGGACTAGCACTCACCTACGAGCAGTACTTC	CASSIGGLALTYEQYF	few	TRBV19	TRBJ2-7	TRBD2
TGTGCCAGCAGTCAGGACAGGAACTCTGGAAACACCATATATTTT	CASSQDRNSGNTIYF	NA	TRBV2	TRBJ1-3	TRBD1
TGCGCCAGCAGGACAGGGTTGTTGGAGAGCACTGAAGCTTTCTTT	CASRTGLLESTEAFF	few	TRBV5-1	TRBJ1-1	TRBD1
TGCGCCAGCAGCTTGGAAGGGGGCACAGATACGCAGTATTTT	CASSLEGGTDTQYF	NA	TRBV5-1	TRBJ2-3	NA
TGTGCCAGCAGCTTAGTAGCGACTAGGAACTACAATGAGCAGTTCTTC	CASSLVATRNYNEQFF	few	TRBV13	TRBJ2-1	NA
TGTGCCAGCATGCCGGGACAGAACACCGGGGAGCTGTTTTTT	CASMPGQNTGELFF	NA	TRBV2	TRBJ2-2	NA
TGCGCCAGCAGCCGCTGGTCTAGCGGGAGATCCTACAATGAGCAGTTCTTC	CASSRWSSGRSYNEQFF	few	TRBV5-1	TRBJ2-1	TRBD2
TGCAGCGTAGGGGAGGCCGGGGAGCTGTTTTTT	CSVGEAGELFF	few	TRBV29-1	TRBJ2-2	NA
TGTGCCAGCAGGGCAGGGATTTTCTCTGGAAACACCATATATTTT	CASRAGIFSGNTIYF	many	TRBV2	TRBJ1-3	NA
TGTGCCAGCAGGGGACAGGGGCGGAATCAGCCCCAGCATTTT	CASRGQGRNQPQHF	few	TRBV2	TRBJ1-5	TRBD1
TGTGCCTGGAACCGAGGCAGGGAGGTAGGAGAGCAGTACTTC	CAWNRGREVGEQYF	NA	TRBV30	TRBJ2-5	NA
TGTGCCAGTAGAGAGACCGAGCAGGGGGCCCAGCATTTT	CASRETEQGAQHF	few	TRBV19	TRBJ1-5	TRBD1
TGTGCCTGCTCGACAGGGGGCGTGGAGACCCAGTACTTC	CACSTGGVETQYF	few	TRBV7-6	TRBJ2-5	TRBD1
TGTGCCAGCAGCTTGGCTTTAGCGGGAGTCGCAGATACGCAGTATTTT	CASSLALAGVADTQYF	NA	TRBV5-6	TRBJ2-3	TRBD2
TGTGCCAGCGGTTCGAACGGGGAGACCCAGTACTTC	CASGSNGETQYF	NA	TRBV6-5	TRBJ2-5	NA
TGTGCCAGCAGCTTGGGCCGGACAGACACAGATACGCAGTATTTT	CASSLGRTDTDTQYF	NA	TRBV5-4	TRBJ2-3	NA
TGTGCCAGCAGCTTAGGGACACAGGGAACTGAAGCTTTCTTT	CASSLGTQGTEAFF	NA	TRBV11-2	TRBJ1-1	NA
TGTGCCAGCAGCTTACCCAGCGGGAGGGGTAATGAGCAGTTCTTC	CASSLPSGRGNEQFF	NA	TRBV7-9	TRBJ2-1	TRBD2
TGTGCCAGCCGTACAGGGGCCCAAGAGACCCAGTACTTC	CASRTGAQETQYF	NA	TRBV2	TRBJ2-5	TRBD1
TGTGCCAGCAGCGTAGGAGCGACAGAGACCCAGTACTTC	CASSVGATETQYF	few	TRBV9	TRBJ2-5	NA
TGTGCCAGCAGCGTAGGTCGGGCGGGCGCCGGACTAGCGGGCACAGATACGCAGTATTTT	CASSVGRAGAGLAGTDTQYF	few	TRBV9	TRBJ2-3	TRBD2
TGCGCCAGCAGAAGGACTAGCGGGAGGGCCGTCGAGCAGTACTTC	CASRRTSGRAVEQYF	few	TRBV5-1	TRBJ2-7	TRBD2
TGTGCCAGCAGCGATAGAAGTAGGGGCACCGGGGAGCTGTTTTTT	CASSDRSRGTGELFF	NA	TRBV6-4	TRBJ2-2	NA